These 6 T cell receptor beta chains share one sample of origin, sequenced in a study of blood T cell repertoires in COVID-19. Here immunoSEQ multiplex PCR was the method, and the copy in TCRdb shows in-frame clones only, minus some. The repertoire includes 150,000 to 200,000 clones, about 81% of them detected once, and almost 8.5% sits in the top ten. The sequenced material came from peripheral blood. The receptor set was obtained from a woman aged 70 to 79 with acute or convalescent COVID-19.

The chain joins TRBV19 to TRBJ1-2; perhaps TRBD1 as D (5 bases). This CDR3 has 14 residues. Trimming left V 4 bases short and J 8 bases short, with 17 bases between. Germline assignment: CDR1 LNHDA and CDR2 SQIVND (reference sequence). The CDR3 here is CASSTGGRVGGYTF. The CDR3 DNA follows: TGTGCCAGTAGTACGGGGGGACGGGTCGGAGGCTACACCTTC.

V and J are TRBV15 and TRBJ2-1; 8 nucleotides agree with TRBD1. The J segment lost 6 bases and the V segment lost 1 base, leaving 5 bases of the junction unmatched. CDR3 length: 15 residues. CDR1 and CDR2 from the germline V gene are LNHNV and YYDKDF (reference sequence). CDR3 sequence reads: CATSRVLTGGNEQFF. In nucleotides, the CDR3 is TGTGCCACCAGCAGAGTGTTAACAGGGGGCAATGAGCAGTTCTTC.

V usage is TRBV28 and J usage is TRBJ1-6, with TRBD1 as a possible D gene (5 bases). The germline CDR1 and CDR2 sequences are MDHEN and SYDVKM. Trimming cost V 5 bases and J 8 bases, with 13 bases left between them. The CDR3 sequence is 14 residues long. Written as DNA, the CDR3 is TGTGCCAGCAGTCCTAACAGGTTGTATTCACCCCTCCACTTT. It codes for CASSPNRLYSPLHF.

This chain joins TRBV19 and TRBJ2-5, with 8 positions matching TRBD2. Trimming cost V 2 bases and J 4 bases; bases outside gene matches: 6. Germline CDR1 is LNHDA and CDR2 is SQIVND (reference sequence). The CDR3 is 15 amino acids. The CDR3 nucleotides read TGTGCCAGTAGTATATTAGCGGGGACGGGAGAGACCCAGTACTTC. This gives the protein CASSILAGTGETQYF.

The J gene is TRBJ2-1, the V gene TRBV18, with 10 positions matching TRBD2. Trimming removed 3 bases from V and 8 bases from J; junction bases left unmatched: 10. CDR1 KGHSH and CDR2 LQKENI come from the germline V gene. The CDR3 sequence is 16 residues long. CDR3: CASSPGLAGVGDEQFF. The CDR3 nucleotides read TGTGCCAGCTCACCCGGGCTAGCGGGGGTTGGCGATGAGCAGTTCTTC.

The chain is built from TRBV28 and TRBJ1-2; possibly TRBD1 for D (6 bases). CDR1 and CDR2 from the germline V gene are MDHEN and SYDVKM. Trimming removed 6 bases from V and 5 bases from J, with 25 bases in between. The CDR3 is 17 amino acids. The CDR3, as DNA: TGTGCCAGCAGACTTCGGACAGCCCGGGCCCAGGGTTATGGCTACACCTTC. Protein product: CASRLRTARAQGYGYTF.